This T cell receptor beta chain was obtained from a study of CD8+ T cells in alopecia areata (dated by TCRdb to between 2018 and 2020). Turning to the overall study: The treated patients took part in an open-label pilot trial in which moderate-to-severe alopecia areata was treated with oral tofacitinib at 5 to 10 mg twice daily. Patients on tofacitinib were biopsied at baseline and after 4 and 24 weeks of treatment, and several of the patients also had a later scalp biopsy. In both human patients and the C3H/HeJ mouse model, the study applied high-throughput TCRbeta sequencing to look at T cell clonal expansion in alopecia areata. For the treated patients, the SALT score, which quantifies what percentage of scalp surface area is affected, served as the measure of disease severity. TCRbeta CDR3 regions were amplified by immunoSEQ multiplex PCR with 35 Vbeta forward and 13 Jbeta reverse primers. Patients stayed on tofacitinib for 6 to 18 months and then had 6 months of follow-up off drug so that delayed response and recurrence could be assessed. In humans, TCRbeta sequencing was performed on scalp tissue and on sorted CD4+ and CD8+ peripheral blood T cells from healthy controls and from patients with patchy or totalis/universalis alopecia areata. Scalp clonality was compared among normal scalp (n=4), patchy alopecia areata scalp (n=8), and alopecia totalis/universalis scalp (n=8). RNA was obtained with the PAXgene miRNA kit for fixed scalp, the miRNeasy kit for PBMCs, and the RNeasy kit for mouse skin. Results and caveats for the whole study, not just this receptor: Many expanded lesional clones were found to persist in scalp and blood during tofacitinib treatment, and relapse after treatment cessation may be partly explained by this persistence. Scalp clonality and the number of expanded CD8+ clones among the top 100 scalp clones were significantly decreased by tofacitinib. Compared with mice, TCR sequences shared between patients were less clear, possibly partly because of HLA diversity across the patient population. Compared with normal scalp, lesional scalp, particularly in alopecia totalis/universalis, had higher clonality and more expanded CD8+ clones, which suggests antigenic drive. Unlike mouse skin, where gammadelta T cells dominate, normal human skin contains resident alphabeta T cells that get sequenced too, which complicates analysis of the scalp TCR repertoire. Because the treated cohort was small and included a single nonresponder, larger studies are needed to assess links between baseline CD8+ expansion and response.

Notes on this clone: Its antigen specificity is not known. No quality values exist for individual bases; no much larger clone is one base distant.

The sample's time point label is to be understood as: roughly 27 days on oral tofacitinib. In light of the paper, this sample's treatment or condition label describes: oral pan-JAK inhibitor, 5-10 mg twice daily. Peripheral blood and lesional scalp punch biopsies were obtained from patients with alopecia areata. PBMCs were separated by density centrifugation and stained for CD3, CD4 and CD8, after which CD4+ and CD8+ T cells were sorted on a FACSAria. Trimming at the junction amounts to 6 bases on V and 3 bases on J, and the germline ends lie 11 bases apart. Spanning cysteine to phenylalanine, the CDR3 consists of 12 amino acids. The only DNA kept is the CDR3, 36 bases in frame from the first base. The germline V gene encodes CDR1 SQVTM and CDR2 ANQGSEA. The method was the immunoSEQ multiplex PCR assay. For TCR sequencing, RNA was extracted from every sample and reverse transcribed into cDNA to serve as template. SuperScript III was used to make first-strand cDNA, primed with a 2:1 mix of oligo-dT and random hexamers. A synthetic immune receptor repertoire was used to assess amplification bias, and residual bias was removed computationally. From the authors' description of their analysis: After raw reads were preprocessed to remove errors, the CDR3 was defined following IMGT conventions as running from the conserved cysteine to phenylalanine. Clonality was calculated as 1 minus Shannon entropy normalized by log2 of the number of productive unique TCRs. Whether each scalp clone was CD4 or CD8 was inferred by checking scalp TCRbeta sequences against the CD4 and CD8 repertoires from sorted blood. Here the immuneACCESS table is served through TCRdb, limited to in-frame sequences with V and J called. Missing clones are a known gap in these copies; in checked studies unresolved V genes cover under half, and the rest lacks a known reason. The V and J calls and clone size are taken from that table; D and trimming were inferred from the DNA. Across this sample there are 95,000 to 100,000 clones, with about 58% seen only once. About 16% of the sample is in the top ten clones.

This receptor was obtained from a human donor with alopecia areata. The specimen comprised CD8+ T cells sorted from blood, sampled at week 4, from a patient treated with tofacitinib. The receptor chain draws on TRBV29-1 and TRBJ2-5; D gene: possibly TRBD2, on 6 matching bases. The sequenced DNA: TGCAGCGTGACGGGGGACGAAGAGACCCAGTACTTC. Its protein reads: CSVTGDEETQYF.